Below are 27 T cell receptor beta chains sequenced from a single sample in a study of cytomegalovirus exposure and HLA in healthy donors. It was with 60 Vbeta and 13 Jbeta primers that the PCR ran. The table came from immunoSEQ multiplex PCR; TCRdb's copy has only in-frame clones and leaves some out. The sample comprises some 170,000 clones, around 77% of which are singletons, and approximately 1.6% rests with the top ten. Sequencing input: PBMCs. These receptors were taken from a woman in her 30s in good health and CMV-seronegative.

The rearrangement links TRBV11-1 to TRBJ2-7, with D possibly matching TRBD2 (5 bases). In germline, CDR1 is SGHAT, CDR2 FQDESV (reference sequence). With 4 bases removed from V and 2 bases from J, the gap between germline ends came to 12 bases. There are 14 residues in the CDR3. CDR3 in DNA: TGTGCCAGCAGCTCCCCCACTAGAGCCTACGAGCAGTACTTC. It translates to CASSSPTRAYEQYF.

The CDR3 region is CASSSDNTGVEQYF. CDR3 DNA: TGCGCCAGCAGCTCGGACAATACGGGAGTCGAGCAGTACTTC. The gene calls are TRBV5-1 and TRBJ2-7; D might be TRBD2 (6 bases). V dropped 3 bases and J dropped 6 bases, with 16 bases sitting between them. The CDR3 runs to 14 residues. CDR1 is SGHRS and CDR2 is YFSETQ in the germline V gene.

This chain links TRBV11-2 with TRBJ2-5, with D perhaps TRBD2 (7 bases). Germline CDR1 and CDR2: SGHAT and FQNNGV. The CDR3 spans 15 residues. Trimming cost V 5 bases and J 5 bases, with 18 bases left between them. The CDR3 loop is CASSPLNGGAETQYF. The CDR3 DNA follows: TGTGCCAGCAGCCCCCTTAATGGGGGGGCGGAGACCCAGTACTTC.

The V call is TRBV7-9, the J call TRBJ2-1; 9 bases map to TRBD2. J was trimmed by 8 bases and V by 5 bases; bases with no gene match: 16. The CDR3 spans 17 residues. CDR1 is SEHNR and CDR2 is FQNEAQ in the germline V gene (reference sequence). The CDR3 protein is CASSPRMVAGAGDEQFF. The DNA for the CDR3 is TGTGCCAGCAGCCCTCGGATGGTAGCGGGAGCGGGCGATGAGCAGTTCTTC.

This clone was seen more than once but under ten times. This sequence joins TRBV7-3 and TRBJ2-3; a weak D match, TRBD1 (5 bases). Trimming removed 5 bases from V and 0 bases from J, with 12 bases in between. Per the germline V gene, CDR1 is SGHTA and CDR2 is FQGTGA. This CDR3 contains 15 residues. CDR3 in amino acids: CASSPQGASTDTQYF. The CDR3 bases are TGTGCCAGCAGCCCCCAGGGTGCTAGCACAGATACGCAGTATTTT.

The chain recombines TRBV18 with TRBJ2-1; 11 positions match TRBD2. The length of the CDR3 is 14 residues. CDR1 and CDR2 from the germline V gene are KGHSH and LQKENI. The V segment lost 3 bases and the J segment 6 bases; nucleotides outside the gene matches: 1. This chain's CDR3 is CASSPTSGGNEQFF. The CDR3 DNA is TGTGCCAGCTCACCCACTAGCGGGGGCAATGAGCAGTTCTTC.

The J gene is TRBJ2-7, the V gene TRBV4-3; 9 bases are shared with TRBD1. Unmatched junction bases numbered 5, after V lost 4 bases and J lost 4 bases. CDR1 and CDR2 (germline): LGHNA, YSLEER. The CDR3 totals 14 residues. The CDR3 bases are TGCGCCAGCAGCCTAGGACAGGGGCGGTACGAGCAGTACTTC. It codes for CASSLGQGRYEQYF.

This clone was found a few times. This chain links TRBV29-1 with TRBJ2-4, with D perhaps matching TRBD2 (7 bases). Trimming removed 7 bases from V and 8 bases from J, with 21 bases in between. The V gene's germline CDR1 is SQVTM and CDR2 ANQGSEA. The CDR3 has 14 residues. CDR3 region: CSARGGGVRDIQYF. For the CDR3, the DNA is TGCAGCGCCCGGGGAGGGGGAGTGAGGGACATTCAGTACTTC. Supplemented by reference TRBV29-1 and TRBJ2-4, the full variable domain reads SAVISQKPSRDICQRGTSLTIQCQVDSQVTMMFWYRQQPGQSLTLIATANQGSEATYESGFVIDKFPISRPNLTFSTLTVSNMSPEDSSIYLCSARGGGVRDIQYFGAGTRLSVL.

In the case of this clone: Other DNA variants within this sample encode the same CDR3. DNA of the CDR3: TGTGCCAGCAGCCGGGACACGCAGTACCAAGAGACCCAGTACTTC. Translated, it gives CASSRDTQYQETQYF. The rearrangement uses TRBV6-5 and TRBJ2-5, with TRBD1 as a possible D gene (6 bases). This CDR3 has 15 amino acids. Germline CDR1 and CDR2: MNHEY and SVGAGI. The V end was cut by 6 bases, the J end by 0 bases, with 14 bases between.

This clone showed up just a few times. The genes are TRBV5-8 and TRBJ1-6; maybe TRBD1 (5 bases). With 1 base removed from V and 8 bases from J, the gap between germline ends came to 10 bases. Germline V lookup: CDR1 SGHTS, CDR2 YDEGEE. The CDR3 loop spans 14 amino acids. In nucleotides, the CDR3 is TGTGCCAGCAGCTTGTCAGTAGGGGATTCACCCCTCCACTTT. This codes for CASSLSVGDSPLHF.

The rearrangement uses TRBV10-3 and TRBJ2-5; 8 bases are a match to TRBD2. Trimming at V came to 11 bases and at J to 5 bases, leaving 10 bases not matched to a gene. Germline V lookup: CDR1 ENHRY, CDR2 SYGVKD. The CDR3 has 13 amino acids. The DNA for the CDR3 is TGTGCCTCGGGAGGGCACGTTGGGGAGACCCAGTACTTC. This sequence encodes CASGGHVGETQYF.

The chain carries TRBV7-2 and TRBJ2-2; TRBD1 agrees at 9 bases. The V gene's germline CDR1 is SGHTA and CDR2 FQGNSA. V shed 7 bases and J 6 bases; nucleotides not matched to a gene: 12. The CDR3 sequence is 16 residues long. CDR3 residues: CASTLPGQGVPGELFF. The CDR3 bases are TGTGCCAGCACCCTACCGGGACAGGGCGTGCCCGGGGAGCTGTTTTTT.

The rearrangement uses TRBV10-3 and TRBJ1-5; D remains unclear. Germline loops: CDR1 ENHRY, CDR2 SYGVKD. The CDR3 totals 17 residues. V lost 0 bases and J 3 bases, leaving 15 bases between the germline ends. CDR3 protein: CAISESRGPGDNQPQHF. The CDR3 DNA sequence: TGTGCCATCAGTGAGTCTCGGGGTCCCGGGGACAATCAGCCCCAGCATTTT.

The rearrangement joins TRBV4-3 to TRBJ2-7; maybe TRBD2 (6 bases). Trimming cost V 0 bases and J 6 bases, with 15 bases left between them. CDR1 and CDR2 (germline): LGHNA, YSLEER. CDR3 size: 15 residues. CDR3 region: CASSQDWRVGSEQYF. CDR3 DNA sequence: TGCGCCAGCAGCCAAGATTGGAGGGTCGGGTCCGAGCAGTACTTC.

The chain employs TRBV5-1 and TRBJ2-5, with a weak D call TRBD1 (7 bases). The CDR3 spans 15 residues. Germline V CDR1 and CDR2: SGHRS, YFSETQ. V lost 2 bases and J 5 bases, leaving 16 bases between the germline ends. The CDR3 sequence: CASSFGGGGMETQYF. The CDR3 region has the DNA TGCGCCAGCAGCTTCGGAGGGGGCGGGATGGAGACCCAGTACTTC.

The chain uses TRBV5-1 and TRBJ1-1; a possible D gene is TRBD1 (6 bases). CDR1 SGHRS and CDR2 YFSETQ come from the germline V gene. Trimming shortened V by 1 base and J by 6 bases, and 13 bases separated the two germline ends. This CDR3 spans 14 amino acids. This chain's CDR3 is CASSLTGNDAEAFF. CDR3 bases: TGCGCCAGCAGCTTGACAGGGAACGACGCTGAAGCTTTCTTT.

J is TRBJ2-1 and V is TRBV27, with 9 bases aligning to TRBD1. The germline gives CDR1 MNHEY, CDR2 SMNVEV (reference sequence). The CDR3 loop spans 16 amino acids. Losses at the gene ends were 1 base for V and 7 bases for J; bases not matched to a gene: 8. CDR3 region: CASSLWPGQGINEQFF. CDR3 nucleotide sequence: TGTGCCAGCAGTTTATGGCCGGGACAGGGCATAAATGAGCAGTTCTTC.

This chain connects TRBV2 to TRBJ2-7; a weak D match, TRBD1 (6 bases). Trimming took 7 bases from V and 0 from J, leaving 13 bases between them. In germline, CDR1 is SNHLY, CDR2 FYNNEI. The CDR3 sequence is 14 residues long. The CDR3, as DNA: TGTGCCAGCAACTTGGGGGCCCACTCCTACGAGCAGTACTTC. The encoded protein is CASNLGAHSYEQYF. Full variable domain (remainder filled in from reference TRBV2 and TRBJ2-7): EPEVTQTPSHQVTQMGQEVILRCVPISNHLYFYWYRQILGQKVEFLVSFYNNEISEKSEIFDDQFSVERPDGSNFTLKIRSTKLEDSAMYFCASNLGAHSYEQYFGPGTRLTVT.

This clone was detected only a few times. The gene calls are TRBV4-1 and TRBJ1-2; D possibly corresponds to TRBD1 (6 bases). The V gene's germline CDR1 is MGHRA and CDR2 YSYEKL. This CDR3 is built from 13 residues. V was shortened by 2 bases and J by 3 bases, with 7 bases between the two germline ends. CDR3 nucleotides: TGCGCCAGCAGCCAAACAGGGTACTATGGCTACACCTTC. It codes for CASSQTGYYGYTF.

The V and J genes are TRBV21-1 and TRBJ2-7; TRBD2, the table's D call, lacks a check against the DNA. TRBV21-1 is flagged as a pseudogene. This CDR3 has 15 residues. The CDR3 DNA is TGTGCCAGCAGCAAAGAGGAGGGGAGTTTCTACGAGCAGTACTTC. Translation: CASSKEEGSFYEQYF.

This clone was recorded only once. The rearrangement uses TRBV28 and TRBJ2-7; 7 bases line up with TRBD2. CDR1 MDHEN and CDR2 SYDVKM come from the germline V gene. The length of the CDR3 is 15 residues. The ends lost 7 bases at V and 3 bases at J; junction bases unmatched: 12. CDR3 loop: CASTASGHIIYEQYF. CDR3 DNA sequence: TGTGCCAGCACGGCTAGCGGCCATATTATCTACGAGCAGTACTTC.

To note about this clone: One end of the junction is discordant with germline, which a read error may explain. Other DNA sequences in the sample encode the same CDR3. V and J are TRBV5-1 and TRBJ1-4; maybe TRBD1 (6 bases). CDR1 is SGHRS, CDR2 YFSETQ, per germline. The CDR3 contains 14 residues. The CDR3 loop is CASSYRETNEKLFF. CDR3 DNA sequence: TGCGCCAGCAGTTACAGGGAGACTAACGAAAAACTGTTTTTT.

The rearrangement uses TRBV25-1 and TRBJ2-7; 7 positions match TRBD2. From germline, CDR1 is MGHDK and CDR2 SYGVNS. After removal of 7 bases from V and 4 bases from J, the junction contained 7 bases not matched to a gene. The CDR3 runs 13 residues. The CDR3, as DNA: TGTGCCAGCATCGGGGGGTCGGGTTACGAGCAGTACTTC. Translated: CASIGGSGYEQYF.

Here the CDR3 DNA reads TGTGCCAGCAGCCCACAGGGGGCTTACGAGCAGTACTTC. It specifies CASSPQGAYEQYF. This chain links TRBV5-6 with TRBJ2-7, with 9 bases lining up with TRBD1. Trimming at V came to 4 bases and at J to 4 bases, leaving 3 bases not matched to a gene. This CDR3 comprises 13 residues. Germline V gene lookup returns CDR1 SGHDT and CDR2 YYEEEE.

This rearrangement joins TRBV6-5 to TRBJ2-4, with D maybe TRBD2 (7 bases). V shed 4 bases and J shed 5 bases, with 12 bases lying between them. The CDR3 is 14 amino acids. Germline CDR1 reads MNHEY; CDR2 reads SVGAGI. CDR3 region: CASSFRGAENIQYF. The CDR3, as DNA: TGTGCCAGCAGTTTCCGGGGGGCCGAAAACATTCAGTACTTC.

This rearrangement joins TRBV6-1 to TRBJ2-3; 9 bases are shared with TRBD1. Germline CDR1 is MNHNS and CDR2 is SASEGT. After removal of 4 bases from V and 2 bases from J, the junction contained 7 bases not matched to a gene. This CDR3 region has 16 residues. CDR3 DNA: TGTGCCAGCAGTGGCCCGACAGGGGGACACACAGATACGCAGTATTTT. It specifies CASSGPTGGHTDTQYF.

V and J are TRBV7-9 and TRBJ1-1; TRBD1 matches at 7 bases. The germline V gene has CDR1 SEHNR and CDR2 FQNEAQ (reference sequence). Trimming took 6 bases from V and 4 from J; bases not matched to a gene: 8. The CDR3 runs 14 residues. DNA of the CDR3: TGTGCCAGCAGTAAAGGGGGCTTGGGCACTGAAGCTTTCTTT. Amino acids: CASSKGGLGTEAFF.